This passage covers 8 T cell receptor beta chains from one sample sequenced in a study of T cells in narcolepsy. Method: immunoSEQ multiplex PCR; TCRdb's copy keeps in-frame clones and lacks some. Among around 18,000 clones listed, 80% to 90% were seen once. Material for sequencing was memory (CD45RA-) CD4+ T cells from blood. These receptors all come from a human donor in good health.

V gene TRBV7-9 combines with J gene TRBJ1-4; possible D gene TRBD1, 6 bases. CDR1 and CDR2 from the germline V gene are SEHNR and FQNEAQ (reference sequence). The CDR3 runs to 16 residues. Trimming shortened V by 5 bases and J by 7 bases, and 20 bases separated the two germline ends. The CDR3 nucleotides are TGTGCCAGCAGCCCACAGGGAACGGTGGTTAGTGAAAAACTGTTTTTT. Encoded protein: CASSPQGTVVSEKLFF.

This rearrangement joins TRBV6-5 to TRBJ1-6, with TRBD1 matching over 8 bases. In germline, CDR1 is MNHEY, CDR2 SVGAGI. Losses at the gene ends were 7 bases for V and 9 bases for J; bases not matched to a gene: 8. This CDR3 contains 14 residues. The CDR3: CASTPGQDSSPLHF. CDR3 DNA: TGTGCCAGCACACCGGGACAGGACTCTTCACCCCTCCACTTT.

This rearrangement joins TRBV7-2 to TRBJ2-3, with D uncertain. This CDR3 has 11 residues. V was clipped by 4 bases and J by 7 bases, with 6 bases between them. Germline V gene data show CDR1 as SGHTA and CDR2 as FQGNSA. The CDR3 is CASSSGNTQYF. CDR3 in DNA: TGTGCCAGCAGCTCCGGTAATACGCAGTATTTT.

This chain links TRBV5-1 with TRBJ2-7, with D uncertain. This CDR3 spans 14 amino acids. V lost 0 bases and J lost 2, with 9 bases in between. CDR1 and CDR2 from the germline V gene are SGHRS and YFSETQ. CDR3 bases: TGCGCCAGCAGCTTGGCCTACCATACCTACGAGCAGTACTTC. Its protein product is CASSLAYHTYEQYF.

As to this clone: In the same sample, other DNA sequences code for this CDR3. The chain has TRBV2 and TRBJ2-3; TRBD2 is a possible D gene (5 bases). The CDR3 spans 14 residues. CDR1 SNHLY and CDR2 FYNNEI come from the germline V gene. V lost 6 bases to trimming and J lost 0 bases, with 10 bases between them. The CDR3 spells CASRTSPSTDTQYF. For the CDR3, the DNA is TGTGCCAGCAGAACTAGTCCTAGCACAGATACGCAGTATTTT.

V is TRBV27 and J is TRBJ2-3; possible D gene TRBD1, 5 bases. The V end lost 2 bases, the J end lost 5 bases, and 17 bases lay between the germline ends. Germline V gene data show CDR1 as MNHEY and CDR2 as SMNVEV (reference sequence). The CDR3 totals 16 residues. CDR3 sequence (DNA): TGTGCCAGCAGTTTACCGGACAACCAGGCTGGAGATACGCAGTATTTT. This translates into CASSLPDNQAGDTQYF.

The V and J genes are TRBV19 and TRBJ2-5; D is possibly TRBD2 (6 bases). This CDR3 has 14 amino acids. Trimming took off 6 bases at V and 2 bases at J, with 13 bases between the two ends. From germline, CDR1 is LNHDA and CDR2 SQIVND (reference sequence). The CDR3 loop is CASSPGGFQETQYF. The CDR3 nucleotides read TGTGCCAGTAGCCCCGGGGGATTTCAAGAGACCCAGTACTTC.

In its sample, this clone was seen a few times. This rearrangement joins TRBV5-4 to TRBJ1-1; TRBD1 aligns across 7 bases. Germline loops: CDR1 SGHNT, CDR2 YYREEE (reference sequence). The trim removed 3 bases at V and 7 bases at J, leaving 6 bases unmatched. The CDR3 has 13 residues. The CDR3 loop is CASSSLRQGEAFF. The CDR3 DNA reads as TGTGCCAGCAGCTCCCTGAGACAGGGTGAAGCTTTCTTT.